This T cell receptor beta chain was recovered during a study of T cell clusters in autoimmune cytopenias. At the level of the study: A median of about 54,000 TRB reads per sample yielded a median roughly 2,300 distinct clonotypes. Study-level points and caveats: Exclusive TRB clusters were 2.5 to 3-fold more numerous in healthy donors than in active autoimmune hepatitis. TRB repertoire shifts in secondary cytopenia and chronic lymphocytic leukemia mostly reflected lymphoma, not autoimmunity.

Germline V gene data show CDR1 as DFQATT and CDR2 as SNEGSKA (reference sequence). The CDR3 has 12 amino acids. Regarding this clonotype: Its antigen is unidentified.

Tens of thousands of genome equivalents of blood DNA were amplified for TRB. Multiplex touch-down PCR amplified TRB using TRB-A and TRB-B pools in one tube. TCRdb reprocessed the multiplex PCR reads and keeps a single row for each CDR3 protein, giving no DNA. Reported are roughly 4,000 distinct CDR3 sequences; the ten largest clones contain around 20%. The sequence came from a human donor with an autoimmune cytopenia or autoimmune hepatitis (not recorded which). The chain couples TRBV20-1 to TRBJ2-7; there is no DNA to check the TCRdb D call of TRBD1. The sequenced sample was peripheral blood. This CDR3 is CKGTRSSYEQYF.